The rows below give T cell receptor beta chains drawn from one sample of a study of cytomegalovirus exposure and HLA in healthy donors. Some clones are missing from TCRdb's copy, which holds only in-frame ones; the method was immunoSEQ multiplex PCR. The sample carries some 120,000 clones, 60% to 85% recorded once. Sequencing was performed on PBMCs. The origin of the receptors is a middle-aged woman in good health and CMV-seronegative. CDR3s include the opening cysteine and the closing phenylalanine or tryptophan. The D gene is left open where the match is weak. Part of the rows lack a size; the others show once, few, many or a class for expanded clones.

v_call	j_call	d_call	clone_size	cdr3_nt	cdr3_aa
TRBV6-4	TRBJ1-1	TRBD1	NA	TGTGCCAGCAGACCCGCAGGGGGCACTGAAGCTTTCTTT	CASRPAGGTEAFF
TRBV5-1	TRBJ2-3	TRBD1	NA	TGCGCCAGCAGGGGGGGACAGGCCTTCACAGATACGCAGTATTTT	CASRGGQAFTDTQYF
TRBV7-2	TRBJ1-5	NA	NA	TGTGCCAGCAGCTTAAATTTCGGGGATCAGCCCCAGCATTTT	CASSLNFGDQPQHF
TRBV5-1	TRBJ2-1	NA	NA	TGCGCCAGCAGCTTGGTGAAGGGGCCCACCGAACAGTTCTTC	CASSLVKGPTEQFF
TRBV29-1	TRBJ2-1	TRBD2	once	TGCAGCGTTGAAGCGGGCGGGAGGATCTTTAATGAGCAGTTCTTC	CSVEAGGRIFNEQFF
TRBV2	TRBJ2-1	NA	few	TGTGCCAGCAGTGAAGCCTCCGGGACACAGCAGTTCTTC	CASSEASGTQQFF
TRBV18	TRBJ2-7	TRBD1	NA	TGTGCCAGCTCATCTACAGGGGGGTTCGAGCAGTACTTC	CASSSTGGFEQYF
TRBV19	TRBJ1-5	NA	NA	TGTGCCAGTACCGTCAGGGGCAATCAGCCCCAGCATTTT	CASTVRGNQPQHF
TRBV15	TRBJ2-7	NA	NA	TGTGCCACCAGCATCGACAGGGGAGGGGTCTATGAGCAGTACTTC	CATSIDRGGVYEQYF
TRBV18	TRBJ2-7	TRBD2	NA	TGTGCCAGCTCACCTCAGAGCGGGAGGCGGTTCTTCGAGCAGTACTTC	CASSPQSGRRFFEQYF
TRBV18	TRBJ2-7	TRBD1	NA	TGTGCCAGCTCCACCCAGGGGGTTTCCTACGAGCAGTACTTC	CASSTQGVSYEQYF
TRBV6-5	TRBJ1-1	NA	NA	TGCGCCAGCACCCCCGGGGGCACTGAAGCTTTCTTT	CASTPGGTEAFF
TRBV2	TRBJ2-7	TRBD1	NA	TGTGCCAGCAGCACAGGGGGCTCCTACGAGCAGTACTTC	CASSTGGSYEQYF
TRBV28	TRBJ2-1	NA	NA	TGTGCCAGCAGTAGGGAGGTCGGTGAGCAGTTCTTC	CASSREVGEQFF
TRBV6-1	TRBJ1-3	NA	few	TGTGCCAGCAGTGAAACATACTCTGGAAACACCATATATTTT	CASSETYSGNTIYF
TRBV25-1	TRBJ1-1	NA	NA	TGTGCCAGCAGTGAATTATACGGGCGGGACACTGAAGCTTTCTTT	CASSELYGRDTEAFF
TRBV7-9	TRBJ1-1	NA	NA	TGTGCCAGCAGCTTGGCAGGAACCAACTCTCGAGCTTTCTTT	CASSLAGTNSRAFF
TRBV19	TRBJ2-6	TRBD2	NA	TGTGCCAGTACCCCGGGACTAGCGGGCGGTATCTCTGGGGCCAACGGCCTGACTTTC	CASTPGLAGGISGANGLTF
TRBV5-1	TRBJ2-5	NA	NA	TGCGCCAGCAGCTTGAAGCCGGTGGAGACCCAGTACTTC	CASSLKPVETQYF
TRBV7-8	TRBJ2-5	TRBD2	NA	TGTGCCAGCAGCTTAGCCCTTACTAGCGGGAGTTCGGTAGGGACCCAGTACTTC	CASSLALTSGSSVGTQYF
TRBV5-1	TRBJ2-1	NA	NA	TGCGCCAGCAGCTTCTCAAGTACTTACAATGAGCAGTTCTTC	CASSFSSTYNEQFF
TRBV27	TRBJ2-1	TRBD2	once	TGTGCCAGCAGTCTTAGCGGGAGCTCCTACAATGAGCAGTTCTTC	CASSLSGSSYNEQFF
TRBV10-1	TRBJ1-1	NA	few	TGCGCCAGCAGTGAAAAAGGTAGGAGTGAAGCTTTCTTT	CASSEKGRSEAFF
TRBV11-1	TRBJ2-7	NA	NA	TGTGCCAGCAGCTTAGTGGGGAGCGGGGAGCAGTACTTC	CASSLVGSGEQYF
TRBV7-9	TRBJ2-3	NA	few	TGTGCCAGCAGCTTTTTTGGGAGAGCGGATACGCAGTATTTT	CASSFFGRADTQYF
TRBV7-8	TRBJ2-3	TRBD1	NA	TGTGCCAGCAGCCAACCTAACAGGGGGCCTAGCACAGATACGCAGTATTTT	CASSQPNRGPSTDTQYF
TRBV6-5	TRBJ1-5	NA	NA	TGTGCCAGCAGTGAACTTAGCAATCAGCCCCAGCATTTT	CASSELSNQPQHF
TRBV4-1	TRBJ2-7	TRBD2	NA	TGCGCCAGCAGCCCCCCCCGGACTAGCGGGAGGGAAAAGTACGAGCAGTACTTC	CASSPPRTSGREKYEQYF
TRBV4-2	TRBJ2-3	NA	NA	TGTGCCAGCAGCCAACCTCCCCAGGACTCCAACACAGATACGCAGTATTTT	CASSQPPQDSNTDTQYF
TRBV5-8	TRBJ1-2	NA	NA	TGTGCCAGCAGCCCGGGAAGGCTAATGTATGGCTACACCTTC	CASSPGRLMYGYTF
TRBV28	TRBJ1-2	TRBD1	NA	TGTGCCAGCCGACCAGGGGGCCTTGGCTACACCTTC	CASRPGGLGYTF
TRBV11-2	TRBJ2-7	NA	NA	TGTGCCAGCAGCAGTATCAGGGTTCCCTACGAGCAGTACTTC	CASSSIRVPYEQYF
TRBV11-3	TRBJ2-1	NA	NA	TGTGCCAGCAGCTTTTCAGGGGACAATGAGCAGTTCTTC	CASSFSGDNEQFF
TRBV10-3	TRBJ2-3	NA	NA	TGTGCCGCAGGCGCCCCCCGCGCAGATACGCAGTATTTT	CAAGAPRADTQYF
TRBV7-2	TRBJ2-7	TRBD2	NA	TGTGCCAGCAGTGGAGCGGGAGCCCACGAGCAGTACTTC	CASSGAGAHEQYF
TRBV27	TRBJ1-6	NA	NA	TGTGCCAGCAGTTTACTAGATATGGCCCTCCACTTT	CASSLLDMALHF
TRBV28	TRBJ1-4	NA	NA	TGTGCCAGCAGTTTGGACAGTAATGAAAAACTGTTTTTT	CASSLDSNEKLFF
TRBV27	TRBJ1-1	TRBD1	NA	TGTGCCAGCAGTTTAGGACAGGGGGCAATGAACACTGAAGCTTTCTTT	CASSLGQGAMNTEAFF
TRBV18	TRBJ2-7	TRBD1	NA	TGTGCCAGCTCACCGGACAGGGACAGCTCCTACGAGCAGTACTTC	CASSPDRDSSYEQYF
TRBV5-5	TRBJ1-5	TRBD1	NA	TGTGCCAGCAGCTGGTGGCAGGGGGGTCAGCCCCAGCATTTT	CASSWWQGGQPQHF
TRBV25-1	TRBJ2-2	TRBD2	NA	TGTGCCAGCAGCCCCCCCTGGTTACGGACTAGCGACACCGGGGAGCTGTTTTTT	CASSPPWLRTSDTGELFF
TRBV5-1	TRBJ2-7	TRBD2	NA	TGCGCCAGCAGCTATAGCGGGAGGTTCTCCTACGAGCAGTACTTC	CASSYSGRFSYEQYF
TRBV4-3	TRBJ1-1	TRBD1	NA	TGCGCCAGCAGCCCTACAGGGGGAGATGGGGAAAACACTGAAGCTTTCTTT	CASSPTGGDGENTEAFF
TRBV2	TRBJ2-1	TRBD1	NA	TGTGCCAGCAGGGGCGACAGGGTGGGGGTCAATGAGCAGTTCTTC	CASRGDRVGVNEQFF
TRBV11-2	TRBJ1-3	TRBD1	NA	TGTGCCAGCAGTCCAGACAGGGCTGGAAACACCATATATTTT	CASSPDRAGNTIYF
TRBV28	TRBJ2-1	NA	NA	TGTGCCAGCACCCTAGTCCCTAGCTCCTACAATGAGCAGTTCTTC	CASTLVPSSYNEQFF
TRBV15	TRBJ2-7	TRBD1	NA	TGTGCCACCAGCAGAGGGACAGGGAGCTCCTACGAGCAGTACTTC	CATSRGTGSSYEQYF
TRBV15	TRBJ2-7	TRBD1	few	TGTGCCACCAGCAGAGGTAACTCGGGACAGGGCGAGCAGTACTTC	CATSRGNSGQGEQYF
TRBV4-1	TRBJ2-3	TRBD2	few	TGCGCCAGCAGCCCTTATAGCGGGAGCACAGATACGCAGTATTTT	CASSPYSGSTDTQYF
TRBV7-9	TRBJ1-3	NA	few	TGTGCCAGCAGCTTTTTGCGAGTCTCTGGAAACACCATATATTTT	CASSFLRVSGNTIYF
TRBV9	TRBJ2-7	NA	NA	TGTGCCAGCAGCGTAGCAGGGGGATGGGGGGCTGTCTACGAGCAGTACTTC	CASSVAGGWGAVYEQYF